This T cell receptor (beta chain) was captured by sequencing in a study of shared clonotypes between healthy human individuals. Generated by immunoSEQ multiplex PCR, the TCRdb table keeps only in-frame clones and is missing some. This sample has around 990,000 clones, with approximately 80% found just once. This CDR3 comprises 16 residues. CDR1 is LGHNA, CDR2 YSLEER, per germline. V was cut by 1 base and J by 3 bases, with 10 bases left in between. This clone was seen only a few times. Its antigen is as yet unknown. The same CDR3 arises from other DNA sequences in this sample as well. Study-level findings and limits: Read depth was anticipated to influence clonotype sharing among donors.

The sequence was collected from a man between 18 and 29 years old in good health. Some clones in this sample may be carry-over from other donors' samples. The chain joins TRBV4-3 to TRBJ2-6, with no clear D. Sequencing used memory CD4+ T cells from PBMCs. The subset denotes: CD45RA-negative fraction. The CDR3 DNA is TGCGCCAGCAGCCAAGTCCCCGGCGGTGGGGCCAACGTCCTGACTTTC. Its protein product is CASSQVPGGGANVLTF.